The source of this TCR beta chain is a study of technical replicates of blood from several donors. The CDR3 covers 15 residues. V lost 5 bases and J lost 5; bases outside the gene matches: 7. Germline CDR1 SGHTA, CDR2 FQGTGA. TCRdb's copy holds only in-frame clones and misses some; the assay was immunoSEQ multiplex PCR. Of about 79,000 clones listed, 91% are singletons. The sequencing input was T cells isolated from PBMCs. This TCR was recovered from a human donor in good health. Some clones in this sample may be carry-over from other donors' samples. This chain connects TRBV7-3 to TRBJ2-2, with TRBD1 matching 8 bases. The CDR3 DNA reads as TGTGCCAGCAGCCTTCAGGGGGCGCGGACCGGGGAGCTGTTTTTT. It codes for CASSLQGARTGELFF. Drawing the rest from reference TRBV7-3 and TRBJ2-2, the complete variable domain is GAGVSQTPSNKVTEKGKYVELRCDPISGHTALYWYRQSLGQGPEFLIYFQGTGAADDSGLPNDRFFAVRPEGSVSTLKIQRTERGDSAVYLCASSLQGARTGELFFGEGSRLTVL.